The TCR beta chain described here comes from a study of blood T cell repertoires in COVID-19. Overall study: T cells, B-cell-depleted T cells, or PBMCs provided the cDNA or gDNA that served as material.

Germline-derived CDR1 and CDR2 are LNHNV and YYDKDF (reference sequence). The CDR3 extends over 13 amino acids. V gave up 4 bases and J gave up 4 bases, with 11 bases separating them. Per the original data handling: Counts of nucleated cells, estimated from reference gene primer amplification, were obtained. Sequencing was performed with immunoSEQ multiplex PCR; in TCRdb, only in-frame clones are kept and a portion is missing. For V, J and clone size, that table is used; D and trimming come from the DNA. Of 430,000 or so clones listed, roughly 90% are singletons. This receptor was taken from a man younger than 35 with COVID-19, enrolled during active disease. The sample consisted of peripheral blood. This chain joins TRBV15 and TRBJ2-7, with D possibly TRBD2 on 6 matching bases. The CDR3 sequence: CATSIQEGYEQYF. The CDR3, as DNA: TGTGCCACCAGCATCCAGGAGGGTTACGAGCAGTACTTC.